This T cell receptor beta chain was captured by sequencing in a study of T cells in Graves' hyperthyroidism and ophthalmopathy. General study findings and limits: In the analysis, a 13 V-J model separated ophthalmopathy from stable hyperthyroidism. Ophthalmopathy prediction by the model preceded onset by a median 6.5 months.

The investigators amplified TCR beta CDR3 regions from RNA transcripts. The HTBI set primed first-round TCR CDR3 RT-PCR. TCRdb re-called the multiplex PCR reads with MiXCR, one entry per CDR3 protein. The table lists hundreds of thousands of distinct CDR3 sequences, about 45% of them singletons. Exclusions: uncontrolled infection, other autoimmune disease, pregnancy, lactation. Clinical symptoms, serum thyroxine and TRAb, thyroid ultrasound and orbital computed tomography together formed the diagnostic basis. Between the trimmed V and J ends, which lost 0 bases and 6 bases, there was a span of 12 bases. Germline CDR1 is LNHNV and CDR2 is YYDKDF (reference sequence). This CDR3 spans 14 amino acids. About this clonotype: Its antigen is unknown.

V usage is TRBV15 and J usage is TRBJ2-7; D is perhaps TRBD2 (5 bases). Sequenced input: peripheral blood or thyroid tissue (not recorded which). The receptor comes from a young woman with Graves' hyperthyroidism. CDR3 sequence: CATSRETGVSEQYF. CDR3 coding DNA: TGTGCCACCAGCAGAGAGACCGGGGTTTCCGAGCAGTACTTC.